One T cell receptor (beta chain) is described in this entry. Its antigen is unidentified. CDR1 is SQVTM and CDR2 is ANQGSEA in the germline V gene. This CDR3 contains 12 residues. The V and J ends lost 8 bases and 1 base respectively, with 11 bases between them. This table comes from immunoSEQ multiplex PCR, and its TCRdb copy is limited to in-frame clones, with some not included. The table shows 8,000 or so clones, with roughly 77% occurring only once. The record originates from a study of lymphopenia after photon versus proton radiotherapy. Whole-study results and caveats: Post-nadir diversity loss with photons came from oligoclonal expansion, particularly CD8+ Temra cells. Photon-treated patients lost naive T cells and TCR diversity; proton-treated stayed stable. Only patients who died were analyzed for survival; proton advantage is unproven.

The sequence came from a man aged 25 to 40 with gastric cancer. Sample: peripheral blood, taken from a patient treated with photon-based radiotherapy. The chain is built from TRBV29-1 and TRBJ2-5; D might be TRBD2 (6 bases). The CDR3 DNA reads TGCAGCATGCGGGGTCTCCAAGAGACCCAGTACTTC. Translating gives CSMRGLQETQYF.